Listed below are T cell receptor beta chains from one sample, sequenced in a study of cytomegalovirus exposure and HLA in healthy donors. Here immunoSEQ multiplex PCR was the method, and the copy in TCRdb shows in-frame clones only, minus some. The sample gives about 160,000 clones, around three quarters of which show up once; around 1.5% is in the top ten. Sequencing was done on a sample of PBMCs. Receptor source: a man aged 35-49 years in good health and CMV-seronegative. CDR3s include the opening cysteine and the closing phenylalanine or tryptophan. D genes are given only for firm matches. Clone size is not always given. Where it is, it says once, few, many or a class for expanded clones.

TRBV5-8	few	TRBJ2-1	TRBD1	TGTGCCAGCAGCTTGGCCGGGACAGGCTACAATGAGCAGTTCTTC	CASSLAGTGYNEQFF
TRBV29-1	few	TRBJ2-2	-	TGCAGCGTGGGACTCCTCGCGAGTACCGGGGAGCTGTTTTTT	CSVGLLASTGELFF
TRBV6-6	-	TRBJ1-2	TRBD1	TGTGCCAGCGGACCATGGACAGGAGACACCGGCTACACCTTC	CASGPWTGDTGYTF
TRBV9	-	TRBJ1-5	-	TGTGCCAGCAGCGTCGGGGGGGGCAATCAGCCCCAGCATTTT	CASSVGGGNQPQHF
TRBV18	-	TRBJ2-7	TRBD2	TGTGCCAGCTCATGGTCTAGCGGGTACGAGCAGTACTTC	CASSWSSGYEQYF
TRBV21-1	-	TRBJ1-1	-	TGTGCCAGCAGCAAATCGCTGGACAGGGGGGAGAACACTGAAGCTTTCTTT	CASSKSLDRGENTEAFF
TRBV5-4	-	TRBJ2-3	TRBD1	TGTGCCAGCAGCTTGGGGGACAGGGCCCAAACAGATACGCAGTATTTT	CASSLGDRAQTDTQYF
TRBV6-5	few	TRBJ2-2	-	TGTGCCAGCAGTTACACACACACCGGGGAGCTGTTTTTT	CASSYTHTGELFF
TRBV27	-	TRBJ2-1	-	TGTGCCAGCAGTTTATCGATGTCAGGGGCGTACAATGAGCAGTTCTTC	CASSLSMSGAYNEQFF
TRBV7-9	few	TRBJ1-2	-	TGTGCCAGCAGCTTATGGCCAGCTAGCAGTTATGGCTACACCTTC	CASSLWPASSYGYTF
TRBV7-9	-	TRBJ1-1	-	TGTGCCAGCAGCTTAGGTAACCCCCTGCAGGCTTTCTTT	CASSLGNPLQAFF
TRBV2	-	TRBJ1-6	-	TGTGCCAGCAGCCCCCGGGACACCTTTAATTCACCCCTCCACTTT	CASSPRDTFNSPLHF
TRBV30	-	TRBJ2-2	-	TGTGCCTGGAGTGTTGCCGGGTTCGGGGAGCTGTTTTTT	CAWSVAGFGELFF
TRBV4-2	-	TRBJ2-7	TRBD1	TGTGCCAGCAGCCGCTCGGGACAGGGCTCTTACGAGCAGTACTTC	CASSRSGQGSYEQYF
TRBV5-1	-	TRBJ2-2	TRBD1	TGCGCCAGCAGCCCGGGACAGGGATTCACCGGGGAGCTGTTTTTT	CASSPGQGFTGELFF
TRBV7-9	-	TRBJ1-2	TRBD1	TGTTCCAGCAGCCCCGCGGCCAGGGGGCCTTATGGCTACACCTTC	CSSSPAARGPYGYTF
TRBV11-3	once	TRBJ2-2	-	TGTGCCAGCAGCTTTGGACAAAACACCGGGGAGCTGTTTTTT	CASSFGQNTGELFF
TRBV27	-	TRBJ1-1	-	TGTGCCAGCAGTTCCCTAAGGACATATATGAACACTGAAGCTTTCTTT	CASSSLRTYMNTEAFF
TRBV10-1	-	TRBJ2-7	TRBD2	TGCGCCAGCAGTAGGACTAGCGGGGAGACCTACGAGCAGTACTTC	CASSRTSGETYEQYF
TRBV28	-	TRBJ2-3	-	TGTGCCACCCTTACTCGGGATACGCAGTATTTT	CATLTRDTQYF
TRBV28	-	TRBJ1-3	-	TGTGCCAGCACCATGGGCCAGGGGAGCTCTGGAAACACCATATATTTT	CASTMGQGSSGNTIYF
TRBV4-2	-	TRBJ1-2	-	TGTGCCAGCAGCCAAGAGGGGGGAGGGGGCTATGGCTACACCTTC	CASSQEGGGGYGYTF
TRBV28	-	TRBJ1-1	TRBD1	TGTGCCAGCAGTCCTCTCAGGGGGTTCACTGAAGCTTTCTTT	CASSPLRGFTEAFF
TRBV5-1	-	TRBJ2-7	TRBD1	TGCGCCAGCAGCACAGACGGACAGGCCTACGAGCAGTACTTC	CASSTDGQAYEQYF
TRBV27	-	TRBJ2-1	TRBD2	TGTGCCAGCAGTTTTAGCGGGAATGCCCACAATGAGCAGTTCTTC	CASSFSGNAHNEQFF
TRBV9	-	TRBJ1-3	TRBD1	TGTGCCAGCAGCGGAGGGGGCCAAGTCATATATTTT	CASSGGGQVIYF
TRBV5-1	-	TRBJ2-3	-	TGCGCCAGCAGCTTGGACCTAGGAGGAACAGATACGCAGTATTTT	CASSLDLGGTDTQYF
TRBV21-1	-	TRBJ2-2	-	TGTGCCAGCAGCTATAGTCGCCTGTACACCGGGGAGCTGTTTTTT	CASSYSRLYTGELFF
TRBV7-9	-	TRBJ1-1	TRBD1	TGTGCCAGCAGCTCACAGGGGATGGACACTGAAGCTTTCTTT	CASSSQGMDTEAFF
TRBV5-1	-	TRBJ2-7	-	TGCGCCAGCAGAGCACAGGGATACGAGCAGTACTTC	CASRAQGYEQYF
TRBV6-5	-	TRBJ1-5	TRBD1	TGTGCCAGCAGTCCGACAGGGACTAGACAGCCCCAGCATTTT	CASSPTGTRQPQHF
TRBV6-1	few	TRBJ2-7	-	TGTGCCAGCACACTTAGACAGGTCCGGGACTACGAGCAGTACTTC	CASTLRQVRDYEQYF
TRBV11-2	-	TRBJ1-1	TRBD1	TGTGCCAGCAGCTTGGGAACAGGGGTGGTGGCTTTCTTT	CASSLGTGVVAFF
TRBV28	few	TRBJ2-2	-	TGTGCCAGCAGTTTAATATTCCAGGGGAACACCGGGGAGCTGTTTTTT	CASSLIFQGNTGELFF
TRBV6-6	few	TRBJ1-3	-	TGTGCCAGCAGTTACTCGACGCGGGGAAACACCATATATTTT	CASSYSTRGNTIYF
TRBV9	-	TRBJ2-1	TRBD2	TGTGCCAGCAGCGGACCCTTCGGTAGCGGGGTCAATGAGCAGTTCTTC	CASSGPFGSGVNEQFF
TRBV10-2	-	TRBJ1-1	-	TGCGCCAGCAGTGAGGGGCCGAACACTGAAGCTTTCTTT	CASSEGPNTEAFF
TRBV7-9	-	TRBJ2-7	-	TGTGCCAGCAGCTTAGAAGTACCGGCAGGGAGGACCTACGAGCAGTACTTC	CASSLEVPAGRTYEQYF
TRBV5-1	-	TRBJ2-3	-	TGCGCCAGCAGCTTGGATCTAGCGATTAGCACAGATACGCAGTATTTT	CASSLDLAISTDTQYF
TRBV11-2	-	TRBJ2-7	-	TGTGCCAGCAGCTCGCGGGACGTAGGCTCCGAGCAGTACTTC	CASSSRDVGSEQYF
TRBV4-1	-	TRBJ1-1	-	TGCGCCAGCAGCCAAGGAAGCGACACTGAAGCTTTCTTT	CASSQGSDTEAFF
TRBV19	-	TRBJ1-1	-	TGTGCCAGTAGTATGTGGGAGACTGAAGCTTTCTTT	CASSMWETEAFF
TRBV5-6	-	TRBJ1-3	TRBD1	TGTGCCAGCAGCCGGAGGGGACAGGGATTAGCTGGAAACACCATATATTTT	CASSRRGQGLAGNTIYF
TRBV18	-	TRBJ2-7	-	TGTGCCAGCTCAGACAAGCTCGTTTATTCCTACGAGCAGTACTTC	CASSDKLVYSYEQYF
TRBV9	once	TRBJ2-3	-	TGTGCCAGCAGCGTGGCCTTTGATACGCAGTATTTT	CASSVAFDTQYF
TRBV7-2	-	TRBJ2-3	TRBD2	TGTGCCAGCAGGCTATCTAGCGGCCTCACAGATACGCAGTATTTT	CASRLSSGLTDTQYF
TRBV5-6	-	TRBJ2-3	TRBD1	TGTGCCAGCAGCCCTGACAGGGGCACAGATACGCAGTATTTT	CASSPDRGTDTQYF
TRBV5-4	-	TRBJ2-7	-	TGTGCCAGCAGCTTTGGGAGTCCAACTTCCTACGAGCAGTACTTC	CASSFGSPTSYEQYF
TRBV6-4	-	TRBJ2-1	TRBD1	TGTGCCAGCAGTGACTCGAGGGGGCGAGGGCACAATGAGCAGTTCTTC	CASSDSRGRGHNEQFF
TRBV27	-	TRBJ1-5	-	TGTGCCAGCAGTGTCTGGGCCACGATTCAGCCCCAGCATTTT	CASSVWATIQPQHF